This T cell receptor beta chain stems from a study of blood T cell repertoires in COVID-19. This clone was counted a few times. Generated by immunoSEQ multiplex PCR, the TCRdb table keeps only in-frame clones and is missing some. The sample consists of about 55,000 clones, approximately 85% of them appearing once. CDR3 length: 14 amino acids. Germline-derived CDR1 and CDR2 are SGHDN and FVKESK. The V and J ends lost 4 bases and 5 bases, in that order; junction bases with no gene match: 5. This sequence originates from a human donor in a cohort sampled during active COVID-19. V usage is TRBV14 and J usage is TRBJ2-1; 7 positions match TRBD1. The material sequenced was peripheral blood. The CDR3 DNA is TGTGCCAGCAGCCTGTTGGGACAGAACAATGAGCAGTTCTTC. Protein: CASSLLGQNNEQFF.